This section outlines one T cell receptor (beta chain) sequence together with its context. Original handling: How many nucleated cells were present was estimated from reference gene primer amplification. Produced via immunoSEQ multiplex PCR; TCRdb's table is partial and in-frame only. V, J and clone size are taken as reported in that table, and D and trimming were inferred from the DNA itself. This sample carries some 83,000 clones, roughly 86% of them seen once, and the ten largest clones take 7% to 9%. The CDR3 loop spans 17 amino acids. V trimming: 2 bases; J trimming: 2 bases; junction bases outside the gene matches: 6. This sample was taken from a study of blood T cell repertoires in COVID-19. Study background: Specimens from acute and convalescent COVID-19 originated in the United States, Italy and Spain. From T cells, B-cell-depleted T cells, or PBMCs came the material, which was cDNA or gDNA.

This clonotype was sampled from a man aged 50 to 59 with active COVID-19. V gene TRBV23-1 combines with J gene TRBJ2-2; 9 positions match TRBD1. TRBV23-1 is filed as an ORF, its function uncertain. The sample was peripheral blood. CDR3: CASSQNGDRANTGELFF. Written as DNA, the CDR3 is TGCGCCAGCAGTCAAAACGGGGACAGGGCTAACACCGGGGAGCTGTTTTTT.